This is a list of T cell receptor beta chains from one sample in a study of cytomegalovirus exposure and HLA in healthy donors. Measured with immunoSEQ multiplex PCR; TCRdb has only the in-frame clones, and not every one. In all, the sample yields under 150,000 clones. The sequencing sample was made of PBMCs. The receptors come from a woman aged 55-70 years in good health and CMV-seronegative. CDR3s include the opening cysteine and the closing phenylalanine or tryptophan.

v_call	j_call	cdr3_aa
TRBV9	TRBJ1-3	CASSVEPRTTGNTIYF
TRBV9	TRBJ2-7	CASSVGGPTYEQYF
TRBV7-3	TRBJ1-6	CASSIHSKTDNSPLHF
TRBV9	TRBJ2-2	CASSPGGFGTGELFF
TRBV6-1	TRBJ2-7	CASSEEVRGGTQYF
TRBV14	TRBJ2-5	CASSQVPDSQETQYF
TRBV12-5	TRBJ2-2	CASGLSGQGLSTGELFF
TRBV7-7	TRBJ2-3	CASSLDNGSPRQYF
TRBV12-5	TRBJ1-1	CASGLVGGGGTEAFF
TRBV6-1	TRBJ1-5	CASSPDRNNQPQHF
TRBV2	TRBJ2-3	CASLWDFTDTQYF
TRBV5-1	TRBJ2-3	CASSPGLAETDTQYF
TRBV18	TRBJ1-1	CASSPLRTGEAFF